This entry is about one T cell receptor (beta chain). The data are from a study of blood T cell repertoires in COVID-19. Turning to the study itself: Some COVID-19 samples were acute and others convalescent; all came from the United States, Italy and Spain. PBMCs, B-cell-depleted T cells, or T cells were the source of the cDNA or gDNA that made up the material.

This CDR3 has 15 residues. Per germline, CDR1 LGHNA and CDR2 YSLEER. V dropped 2 bases and J dropped 4 bases, with 14 bases sitting between them. This table comes from immunoSEQ multiplex PCR, and its TCRdb copy is limited to in-frame clones, with some not included. This table has about 240,000 clones, around 89% appearing once. The cohort comprised adults aged about 18 to 90 years residing in 20 to 30 US areas. Cohort 3 donors counted as recovered after two negative PCRs, clearance, or resolved symptoms. The rearrangement links TRBV4-3 to TRBJ1-2; the D is unclear. The TCR was taken from a woman aged 25 to 39 who had recovered from COVID-19. The sequenced sample was PBMCs or T cells enriched from blood (not recorded which). This CDR3 reads CASSQPGSSLYGYTF. The CDR3 region has the DNA TGCGCCAGCAGCCAACCGGGATCGTCTCTCTATGGCTACACCTTC.